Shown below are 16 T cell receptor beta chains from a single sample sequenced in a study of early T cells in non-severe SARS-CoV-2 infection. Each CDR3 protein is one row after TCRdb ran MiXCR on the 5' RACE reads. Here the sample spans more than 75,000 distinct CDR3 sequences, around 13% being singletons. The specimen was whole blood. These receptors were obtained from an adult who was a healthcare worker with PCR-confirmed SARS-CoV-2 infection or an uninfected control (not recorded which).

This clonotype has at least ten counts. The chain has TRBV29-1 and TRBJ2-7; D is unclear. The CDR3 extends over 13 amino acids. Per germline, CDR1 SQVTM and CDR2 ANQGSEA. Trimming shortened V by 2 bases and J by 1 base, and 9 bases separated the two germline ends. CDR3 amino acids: CSVEIPPSYEQYF. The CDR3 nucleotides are TGCAGCGTTGAAATTCCTCCTTCCTACGAGCAGTACTTC.

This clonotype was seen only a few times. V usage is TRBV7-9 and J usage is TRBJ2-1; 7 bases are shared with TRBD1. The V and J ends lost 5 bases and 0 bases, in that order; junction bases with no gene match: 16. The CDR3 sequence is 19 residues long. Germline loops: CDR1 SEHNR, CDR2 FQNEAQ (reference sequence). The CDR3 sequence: CASSTRTAIRGISYNEQFF. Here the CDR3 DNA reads TGTGCCAGCAGCACCCGGACAGCGATCAGGGGGATCTCCTACAATGAGCAGTTCTTC.

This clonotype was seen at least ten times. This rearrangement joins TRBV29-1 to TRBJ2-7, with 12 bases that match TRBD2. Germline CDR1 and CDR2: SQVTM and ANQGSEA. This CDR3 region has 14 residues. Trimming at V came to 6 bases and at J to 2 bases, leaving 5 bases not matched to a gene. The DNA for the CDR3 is TGCAGCGTCTATGGACTAGCGGGAACCTACGAGCAGTACTTC. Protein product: CSVYGLAGTYEQYF.

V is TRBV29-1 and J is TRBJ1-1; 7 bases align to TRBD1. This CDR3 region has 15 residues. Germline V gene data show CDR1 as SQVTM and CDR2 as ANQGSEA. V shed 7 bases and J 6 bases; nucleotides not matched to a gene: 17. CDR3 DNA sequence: TGCAGCGCCAGAGACAGGGTTCGGGATGTCGCTGAAGCTTTCTTT. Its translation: CSARDRVRDVAEAFF.

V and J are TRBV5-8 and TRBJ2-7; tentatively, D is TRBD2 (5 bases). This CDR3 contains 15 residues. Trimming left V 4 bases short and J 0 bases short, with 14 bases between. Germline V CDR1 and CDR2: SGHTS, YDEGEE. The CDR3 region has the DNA TGTGCCAGCAGCCCGCGGGCGGCTAGCTCCTACGAGCAGTACTTC. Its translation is CASSPRAASSYEQYF.

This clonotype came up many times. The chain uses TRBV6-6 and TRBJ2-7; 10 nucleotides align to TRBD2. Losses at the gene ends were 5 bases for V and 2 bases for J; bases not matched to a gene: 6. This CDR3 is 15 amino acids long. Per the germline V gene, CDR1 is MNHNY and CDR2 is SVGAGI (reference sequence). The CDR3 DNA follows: TGTGCCAGCAGTGGGGGACTAGCGCCTACCTACGAGCAGTACTTC. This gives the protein CASSGGLAPTYEQYF.

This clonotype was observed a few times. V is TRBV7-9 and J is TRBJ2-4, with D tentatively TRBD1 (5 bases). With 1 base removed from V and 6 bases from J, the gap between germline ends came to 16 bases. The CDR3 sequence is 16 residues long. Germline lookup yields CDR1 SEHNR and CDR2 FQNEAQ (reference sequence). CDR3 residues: CASSLGAGIYGNIQYF. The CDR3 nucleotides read TGTGCCAGCAGCTTAGGGGCAGGGATTTACGGAAACATTCAGTACTTC.

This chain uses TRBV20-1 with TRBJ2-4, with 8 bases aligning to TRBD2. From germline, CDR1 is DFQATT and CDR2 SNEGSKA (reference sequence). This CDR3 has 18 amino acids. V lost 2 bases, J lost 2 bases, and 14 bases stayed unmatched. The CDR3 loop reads CSARNFGVTSGTKNIQYF. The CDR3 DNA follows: TGCAGTGCTAGAAATTTTGGGGTAACTAGCGGCACCAAAAACATTCAGTACTTC.

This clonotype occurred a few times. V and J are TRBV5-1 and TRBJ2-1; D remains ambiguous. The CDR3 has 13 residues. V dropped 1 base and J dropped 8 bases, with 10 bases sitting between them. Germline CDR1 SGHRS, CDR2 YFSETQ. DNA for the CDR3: TGCGCCAGCAGCTTGACCCTAGTGGATGAGCAGTTCTTC. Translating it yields CASSLTLVDEQFF. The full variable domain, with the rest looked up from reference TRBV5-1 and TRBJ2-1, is KAGVTQTPRYLIKTRGQQVTLSCSPISGHRSVSWYQQTPGQGLQFLFEYFSETQRNKGNFPGRFSGRQFSNSRSEMNVSTLELGDSALYLCASSLTLVDEQFFGPGTRLTVL.

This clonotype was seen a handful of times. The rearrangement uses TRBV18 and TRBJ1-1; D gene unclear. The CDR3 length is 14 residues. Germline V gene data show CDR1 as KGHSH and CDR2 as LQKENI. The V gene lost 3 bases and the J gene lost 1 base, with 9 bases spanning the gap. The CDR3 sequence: CASSPSEWNTEAFF. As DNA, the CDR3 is TGTGCCAGCTCACCTTCTGAGTGGAACACTGAAGCTTTCTTT.

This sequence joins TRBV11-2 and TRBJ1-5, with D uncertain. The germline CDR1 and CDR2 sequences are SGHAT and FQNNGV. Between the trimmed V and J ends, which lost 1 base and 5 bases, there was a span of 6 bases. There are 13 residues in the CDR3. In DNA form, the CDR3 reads TGTGCCAGCAGCTTAGTTTTTGATCAGCCCCAGCATTTT. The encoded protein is CASSLVFDQPQHF.

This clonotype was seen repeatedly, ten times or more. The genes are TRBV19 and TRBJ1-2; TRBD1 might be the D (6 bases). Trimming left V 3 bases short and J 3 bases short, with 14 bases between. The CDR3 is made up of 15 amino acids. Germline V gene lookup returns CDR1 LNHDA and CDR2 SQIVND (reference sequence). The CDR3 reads CASSMERGRDYGYTF. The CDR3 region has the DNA TGTGCCAGTAGTATGGAAAGGGGGAGAGACTATGGCTACACCTTC.

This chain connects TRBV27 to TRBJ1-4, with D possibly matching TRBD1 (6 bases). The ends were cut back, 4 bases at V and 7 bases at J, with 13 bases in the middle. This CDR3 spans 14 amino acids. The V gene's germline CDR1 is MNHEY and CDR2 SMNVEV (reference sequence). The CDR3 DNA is TGTGCCAGCAGTTCCCCCAGGGGCGGTGAAAAACTGTTTTTT. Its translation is CASSSPRGGEKLFF.

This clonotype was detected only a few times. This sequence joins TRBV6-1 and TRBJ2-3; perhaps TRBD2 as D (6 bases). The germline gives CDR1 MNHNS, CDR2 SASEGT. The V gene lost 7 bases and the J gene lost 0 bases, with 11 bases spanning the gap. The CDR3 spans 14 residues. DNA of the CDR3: TGTGCCAGCATTGCGGGACCTAGCACAGATACGCAGTATTTT. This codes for CASIAGPSTDTQYF.

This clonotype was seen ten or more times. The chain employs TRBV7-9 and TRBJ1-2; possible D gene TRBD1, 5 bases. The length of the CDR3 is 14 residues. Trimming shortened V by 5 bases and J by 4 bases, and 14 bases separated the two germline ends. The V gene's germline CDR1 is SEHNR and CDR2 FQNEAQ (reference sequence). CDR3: CASSQGTLSYGYTF. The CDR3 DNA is TGTGCCAGCAGCCAAGGGACTTTGAGCTATGGCTACACCTTC.

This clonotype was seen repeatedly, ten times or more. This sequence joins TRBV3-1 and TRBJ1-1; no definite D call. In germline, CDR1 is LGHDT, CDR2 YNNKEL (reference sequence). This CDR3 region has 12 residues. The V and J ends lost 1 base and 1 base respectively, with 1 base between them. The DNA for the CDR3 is TGTGCCAGCAGCCAAGGGAACACTGAAGCTTTCTTT. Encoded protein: CASSQGNTEAFF. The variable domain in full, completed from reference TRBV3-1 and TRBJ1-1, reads DTAVSQTPKYLVTQMGNDKSIKCEQNLGHDTMYWYKQDSKKFLKIMFSYNNKELIINETVPNRFSPKSPDKAHLNLHINSLELGDSAVYFCASSQGNTEAFFGQGTRLTVV.